A selection of T cell receptor beta chains follows, all from one sample in a study of T cell repertoires in cytomegalovirus infection. For these TCRs, the target antigens are not known. A single record per CDR3 protein comes from TCRdb applying MiXCR to the reads. The repertoire holds roughly 990,000 distinct CDR3 sequences, with about a third as singletons. The specimen was cultured CD8+ T cells from PBMCs, collected from culture after CMV antigen stimulation. The receptors stem from a human donor in good health (CMV status not recorded). Some clones in this sample may be carry-over from other donors' samples. Both conserved end residues are part of each CDR3.

J	V	CDR3
TRBJ2-2	TRBV10-3	CAISGPREAGELFF
TRBJ1-5	TRBV19	CASPRGGSQPQHF
TRBJ2-3	TRBV7-2	CASSSPGARSTDTQYF
TRBJ2-1	TRBV7-9	CAEVDSSYNEQFF
TRBJ2-3	TRBV7-9	CASSPKTGPSTDTQYF
TRBJ1-6	TRBV7-2	CASSLGALRGVNSPLHF
TRBJ1-2	TRBV7-6	CASSLRVGYGYTF
TRBJ1-1	TRBV3-1	CASSRSYLPGTEAFF
TRBJ1-1	TRBV7-6	CASSQAVHQAFF
TRBJ1-1	TRBV9	CASSVPPAEAFF
TRBJ1-1	TRBV10-3	CAISESQGPNTEAFF
TRBJ2-1	TRBV11-2	CVSSLREGQSLKQFF
TRBJ1-1	TRBV10-3	CAISESGGRDTEAFF
TRBJ1-2	TRBV4-1	CASSQVPGRYGYTF
TRBJ2-2	TRBV10-3	CAIISNTGELFF
TRBJ1-5	TRBV4-2	CASSQEPRAAQPQHF
TRBJ2-1	TRBV27	CASSLRIGAYNEQFF
TRBJ1-1	TRBV6-2/TRBV6-3	CASSYSRDGLDTEAFF
TRBJ2-3	TRBV9	CASSPSSGEDTDTQYF
TRBJ2-3	TRBV27	CASSLVGGPPDTQYF
TRBJ1-1	TRBV27	CASSPSTGPTEAFF
TRBJ2-1	TRBV4-1	CASSLDELAGYWFF
TRBJ1-2	TRBV12-3/TRBV12-4	CASSVTGQGPANYGYTF
TRBJ2-4	TRBV2	CASRIAGELNIQYF
TRBJ2-1	TRBV4-1	CASSQRDIGANNEQFF
TRBJ2-5	TRBV11-3	CASSLDRRGTQYF
TRBJ2-2	TRBV6-1	CASSERTGAGELFF
TRBJ2-6	TRBV10-3	CAIRKDNSGANVLTF
TRBJ1-5	TRBV9	CASSVAGGEGQPQHF
TRBJ1-1	TRBV2	CASINKNTEAFF
TRBJ2-4	TRBV28	CAGSLWETKNIQYF
TRBJ2-6	TRBV6-2/TRBV6-3	CASSSRDRGPSGANVLTF
TRBJ1-4	TRBV6-1	CASSENGGQVEKLFF
TRBJ2-7	TRBV5-1	CASSLLWDNDEQYF
TRBJ2-1	TRBV19	CASSISQEDCSYNEQFF
TRBJ1-1	TRBV27	CASRILLTGGYSTEAFF
TRBJ2-6	TRBV4-3	CASSQEGGGGGANVLTF
TRBJ2-3	TRBV5-1	CASSFGGVISTDTQYF
TRBJ2-5	TRBV2	CASSDPGDTSWETQYF
TRBJ2-5	TRBV7-8	CASSLSRVPQETQYF
TRBJ2-1	TRBV23-1	CASSHDGREVTYNEQFF
TRBJ2-3	TRBV6-1	CASSLTSGGVTSTDTQYF
TRBJ1-1	TRBV19	CASTLGFTEAFF
TRBJ2-7	TRBV7-2	CASSSGGAREQYF
TRBJ1-5	TRBV7-6	CASSSQGNQPQHF
TRBJ1-1	TRBV6-1	CASTQGTEAFF
TRBJ2-1	TRBV4-1	CASSQFPQGAIDNEQFF
TRBJ1-3	TRBV20-1	CSARGRTHRYGNTIYF
TRBJ1-2	TRBV6-5	CASSYLENRGPNYGYTF
TRBJ1-4	TRBV6-6	CASVSDRGAEKLFF
TRBJ2-1	TRBV27	CASSLFPSGGANEQFF
TRBJ2-3	TRBV4-1	CASSPSHLQVSSTDTQYF
TRBJ1-5	TRBV6-5	CASSYAGSSNQPQHF
TRBJ1-2	TRBV2	CASSDDSANYGYTF
TRBJ1-2	TRBV5-1	CASSQGQGTSYGYTF